This T cell receptor beta chain originates from a study of blood T cell repertoires in COVID-19. For the study at large: PBMCs, B-cell-depleted T cells, or T cells provided the cDNA or gDNA that made up the material.

CDR3 size: 14 residues. Germline CDR1 is LGHNA and CDR2 is YSLEER. J was trimmed by 5 bases and V by 3 bases; bases with no gene match: 4. Authors' processing steps: Estimates of nucleated cell counts were drawn from the amplification of reference gene primers. Using immunoSEQ multiplex PCR, the repertoire was profiled, and TCRdb retains in-frame clones only, with some absent. The V and J calls and clone size come from that table; D and trimming were worked out from the DNA. This repertoire shows about 180,000 clones, about nine tenths found once; its top ten account for less than 25%. The TCR comes from a man between 65 and 85 years old with active or convalescent COVID-19. The sequenced material came from peripheral blood. The chain uses TRBV4-3 and TRBJ2-1, with TRBD1 identical over 7 bases. The CDR3: CASSQPTGNNEQFF. CDR3 nucleotides: TGCGCCAGCAGCCAGCCGACAGGGAACAATGAGCAGTTCTTC.